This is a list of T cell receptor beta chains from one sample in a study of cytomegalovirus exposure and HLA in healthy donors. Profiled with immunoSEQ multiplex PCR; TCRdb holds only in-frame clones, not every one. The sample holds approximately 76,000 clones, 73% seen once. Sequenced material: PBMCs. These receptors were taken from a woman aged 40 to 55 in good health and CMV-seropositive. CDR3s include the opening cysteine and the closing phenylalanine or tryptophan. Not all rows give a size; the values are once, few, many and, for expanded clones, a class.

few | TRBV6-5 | CASSYDRGRTEAFF
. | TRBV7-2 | CASSLRAILTYEQYF
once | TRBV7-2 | CASSLALRDAGYGYTF
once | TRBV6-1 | CASSESVNTEAFF
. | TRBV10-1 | CASKGNEQFF
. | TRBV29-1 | CSAASGTGGYEQYF
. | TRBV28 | CASSAPGAGGGEQYF
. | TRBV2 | CASSEGTSGVLAGELFF
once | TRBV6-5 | CASSLTGKGWNGYTF
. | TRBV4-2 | CASSQDRGSGANVLTF
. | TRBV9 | CASSPSGGAGGTQYF
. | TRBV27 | CASTKPPGQGADNEQFF
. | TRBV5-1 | CASSSGTGLDEQYF
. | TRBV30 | CAWSRLAGGSQTQYF
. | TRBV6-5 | CASRPTQGAYNEQFF
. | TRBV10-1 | CASSGGQSSTDTQYF
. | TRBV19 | CASSMTGGGPYNEQFF
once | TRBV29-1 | CSVEDPGQGTALSYEQYF
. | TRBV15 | CATSRDLYGYTF
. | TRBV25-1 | CASSARQGTYEQYF
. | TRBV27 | CASSAFRDSYEQYF
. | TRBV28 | CASRRTAVGGENYGYTF
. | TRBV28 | CASTITGSRPEAFF
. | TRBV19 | CASSIVLAGEAYNEQFF
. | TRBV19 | CASSSRDRGYEQYF
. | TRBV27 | CASSRGTGGNIQYF
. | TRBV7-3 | CASSQQLEIYNEQFF
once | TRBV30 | CAWSFRFREQYF
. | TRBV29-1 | CSGRGGATETQYF
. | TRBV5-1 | CASSSGQRNNEQFF
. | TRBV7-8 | CASSLTSNYGYTF
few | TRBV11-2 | CASSLPGDRGLVSSYEQYF
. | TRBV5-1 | CASSLSTGMNTGELFF
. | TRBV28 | CASSPAGQYTEAFF
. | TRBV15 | CATSRDPGKQETQYF
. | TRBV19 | CASSNPPSRGYTEAFF
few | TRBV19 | CASSPPRGQTEAFF
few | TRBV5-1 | CASSLGQVNSPLHF
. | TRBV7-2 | CASSPSTESYEQYF
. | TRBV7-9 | CASSRTGGRSTDTQYF
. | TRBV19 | CASIADSGYSNQPQHF
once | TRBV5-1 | CASSLEGTGNSPLHF